The source of this T cell receptor beta chain is a study of T cells in Graves' hyperthyroidism and ophthalmopathy. Study context: Prior to any treatment, at the point of initial diagnosis, peripheral blood was collected. Regarding the study as a whole: Model predictions of ophthalmopathy came a median approximately 6.5 months before onset.

Per the germline V gene, CDR1 is SEHNR and CDR2 is FQNEAQ (reference sequence). The CDR3 is 15 residues long. The V and J ends lost 5 bases and 2 bases, in that order; junction bases with no gene match: 7. From RNA transcripts, TCR beta CDR3 regions were amplified. The primer set for the first-round RT-PCR of the TCR CDR3 was HTBI. TCRdb reanalysed the multiplex PCR reads using MiXCR and keeps one entry per CDR3 protein. This sample has some 400,000 distinct CDR3 sequences, with 19% found just once. This clonotype has a count of ten or more. Its antigen remains unidentified. PBMCs were derived from about 10 ml fresh peripheral blood.

What was sequenced was blood. This chain uses TRBV7-9 with TRBJ2-7; 9 nucleotides match TRBD1. The source is a woman aged 18-29 years with Graves' hyperthyroidism. The CDR3 reads CASSRWGTGTYEQYF. In nucleotides, the CDR3 is TGTGCCAGCAGCCGATGGGGGACAGGGACCTACGAGCAGTACTTC.